This paragraph reports one T cell receptor (beta chain). The data were obtained in a study of PD-1 blockade in classical Hodgkin lymphoma. Method: immunoSEQ multiplex PCR; TCRdb's copy keeps in-frame clones and lacks some. This table holds about 150,000 clones, around 73% found once. Relapse was seen in all patients after autologous stem cell transplantation, and brentuximab vedotin exposure was variable. Germline loops: CDR1 SQVTM, CDR2 ANQGSEA. V shed 3 bases and J shed 0 bases, with 10 bases lying between them. The CDR3 contains 14 residues. This TCR was sampled from a human donor with classical Hodgkin lymphoma. This chain joins TRBV29-1 and TRBJ2-3; TRBD2 is a possible D gene (6 bases). The sample consisted of peripheral blood mononuclear cells (PBMCs), taken before the second cycle of nivolumab. CDR3 in amino acids: CSVDGLASTDTQYF. CDR3 coding DNA: TGCAGCGTTGATGGGCTAGCGAGCACAGATACGCAGTATTTT.